These 21 T cell receptor beta chains originate from one sample sequenced in a study of a mutant IDH1 vaccine in newly diagnosed glioma. Using immunoSEQ multiplex PCR, the repertoire was profiled, and TCRdb retains in-frame clones only, with some absent. The sample contains approximately 36,000 clones, about 80% of which appear only once. These receptors have no known antigen. Time point specified: week 11, during vaccination. Topical imiquimod accompanied each vaccine dose, which consisted of 300 ug of mutant IDH1 20-mer peptide. The specimen comprised peripheral blood mononuclear cells (PBMCs), sampled from a glioma patient whose treatment included an IDH1 peptide vaccine. Every receptor here comes from a woman aged 25 to 39 with glioma. Some clones in this sample may be carry-over from other donors' samples.

This clone is categorized as medium-sized. CDR3 residues: CAISDQGMVINQPQHF. The DNA of the CDR3 is TGTGCCATCAGCGACCAGGGAATGGTAATCAATCAGCCCCAGCATTTT. V is TRBV10-3 and J is TRBJ1-5, with a possible D match to TRBD1 (5 bases). Germline lookup yields CDR1 ENHRY and CDR2 SYGVKD. Trimming pared 6 bases from V and 3 bases from J, leaving 18 bases between. The CDR3 totals 16 residues.

This clone was picked up one time. This rearrangement joins TRBV30 to TRBJ2-3; 9 bases map to TRBD2. The V gene end was trimmed by 0 bases and the J gene end by 5 bases; junction bases not matched to a gene: 6. Germline V CDR1 and CDR2: GTSNPN, SVGIG (reference sequence). The CDR3 is made up of 15 amino acids. CDR3 residues: CAWSVTAGGGDTQYF. DNA for the CDR3: TGTGCCTGGAGTGTAACGGCGGGAGGGGGAGATACGCAGTATTTT.

The chain has TRBV27 and TRBJ1-5, with 8 bases aligning to TRBD1. J was trimmed by 6 bases and V by 7 bases; bases with no gene match: 2. The CDR3 covers 12 residues. The V gene's germline CDR1 is MNHEY and CDR2 SMNVEV (reference sequence). CDR3 nucleotides: TGTGCCAGCACCACAGGGGGTCAGCCCCAGCATTTT. Its protein product is CASTTGGQPQHF.

This clone is judged medium-sized. The rearrangement joins TRBV7-9 to TRBJ2-7; 8 bases line up with TRBD2. Trimming took 5 bases from V and 5 from J; bases not matched to a gene: 8. This CDR3 contains 14 residues. Germline V gene data show CDR1 as SEHNR and CDR2 as FQNEAQ (reference sequence). The CDR3 reads CASSHSGDLNEQYF. CDR3 sequence (DNA): TGTGCCAGCAGCCATAGCGGGGATTTAAACGAGCAGTACTTC. The full variable domain, its missing parts supplied by reference TRBV7-9 and TRBJ2-7, is DTGVSQNPRHKITKRGQNVTFRCDPISEHNRLYWYRQTLGQGPEFLTYFQNEAQLEKSRLLSDRFSAERPKGSFSTLEIQRTEQGDSAMYLCASSHSGDLNEQYFGPGTRLTVT.

The chain is built from TRBV28 and TRBJ1-2; weak D call: TRBD1 (5 bases). There are 14 residues in the CDR3. Trimming cost V 2 bases and J 7 bases, with 14 bases left between them. The germline gives CDR1 MDHEN, CDR2 SYDVKM. In DNA, the CDR3 is TGTGCCAGCAGTTTAACGCAGGGCGACTCTGGCTACACCTTC. It is translated as CASSLTQGDSGYTF.

This chain uses TRBV7-9 with TRBJ1-1; 9 bases map to TRBD1. This CDR3 region has 18 residues. Per germline, CDR1 SEHNR and CDR2 FQNEAQ (reference sequence). The junction had 14 bases not matched to a gene; V was cut back by 1 base and J by 5 bases. CDR3 in DNA: TGTGCCAGCAGCTTAGAAACAGGGGGCGTCGTCTCTCGGACTGAAGCTTTCTTT. Its protein is CASSLETGGVVSRTEAFF.

The chain is built from TRBV7-9 and TRBJ1-1; possible D gene TRBD1, 6 bases. This CDR3 contains 16 residues. V lost 4 bases to trimming and J lost 1 base, with 16 bases between them. Germline lookup yields CDR1 SEHNR and CDR2 FQNEAQ (reference sequence). The CDR3: CASSSGRGRRNTEAFF. DNA for the CDR3: TGTGCCAGCAGCTCGGGGAGGGGGAGAAGGAACACTGAAGCTTTCTTT. Full variable domain (outside the CDR3, taken from reference TRBV7-9 and TRBJ1-1): DTGVSQNPRHKITKRGQNVTFRCDPISEHNRLYWYRQTLGQGPEFLTYFQNEAQLEKSRLLSDRFSAERPKGSFSTLEIQRTEQGDSAMYLCASSSGRGRRNTEAFFGQGTRLTVV.

This clone was seen once. The V call is TRBV7-2, the J call TRBJ2-2; the D is unclear. From germline, CDR1 is SGHTA and CDR2 FQGNSA. The CDR3 runs to 14 residues. V lost 1 base and J 6 bases, leaving 9 bases between the germline ends. DNA for the CDR3: TGTGCCAGCAGCTTAGTGGTAGGGCCCGGGGAGCTGTTTTTT. Protein: CASSLVVGPGELFF.

The gene calls are TRBV10-2 and TRBJ2-7; D is unresolved. In germline, CDR1 is WSHSY, CDR2 SAAADI. V shed 0 bases and J shed 0 bases, with 9 bases lying between them. The CDR3 covers 15 residues. The CDR3 bases are TGCGCCAGCAGTGAGTCAGAGTTGCACTCCTACGAGCAGTACTTC. Its translation: CASSESELHSYEQYF.

This clone came up once. The J gene is TRBJ2-2, the V gene TRBV5-6; D call uncertain. Germline CDR1 SGHDT, CDR2 YYEEEE. The V end was cut by 2 bases, the J end by 6 bases, with 14 bases between. The CDR3 loop spans 15 amino acids. CDR3 DNA: TGTGCCAGCAGCTTAAGGAAGGGATCGGCCGGGGAGCTGTTTTTT. It yields the protein CASSLRKGSAGELFF. The complete variable domain, with remaining parts taken from reference TRBV5-6 and TRBJ2-2, reads DAGVTQSPTHLIKTRGQQVTLRCSPKSGHDTVSWYQQALGQGPQFIFQYYEEEERQRGNFPDRFSGHQFPNYSSELNVNALLLGDSALYLCASSLRKGSAGELFFGEGSRLTVL.

The V call is TRBV5-6, the J call TRBJ1-1; D is unclear. Germline lookup yields CDR1 SGHDT and CDR2 YYEEEE. V dropped 0 bases and J dropped 7 bases, with 13 bases sitting between them. The CDR3 has 14 amino acids. The DNA of the CDR3 is TGTGCCAGCAGCTTGGGGTGGGCGGGAATTGAAGCTTTCTTT. This translates into CASSLGWAGIEAFF.

By sample share, this clone is medium-sized. V is TRBV20-1 and J is TRBJ1-2; D remains unclear. Trimming took 1 base from V and 7 from J, leaving 7 bases between them. Germline assignment: CDR1 DFQATT and CDR2 SNEGSKA (reference sequence). CDR3 length equals 11 residues. The CDR3 loop reads CSARAGPGYTF. The CDR3, as DNA: TGCAGTGCTAGAGCCGGGCCTGGCTACACCTTC.

The CDR3 nucleotides are TGTGCCATCAGTAGGGGACTACCGAGCACAGATACGCAGTATTTT. Translating gives CAISRGLPSTDTQYF. The V and J genes are TRBV10-3 and TRBJ2-3; 7 nucleotides align to TRBD2. The trim removed 5 bases at V and 0 bases at J, leaving 5 bases unmatched. Per germline, CDR1 ENHRY and CDR2 SYGVKD. The CDR3 consists of 15 residues.

This chain uses TRBV5-1 with TRBJ1-2, with TRBD1 identical over 9 bases. Germline lookup yields CDR1 SGHRS and CDR2 YFSETQ. After removal of 4 bases from V and 2 bases from J, the junction contained 6 bases not matched to a gene. This CDR3 contains 15 residues. The CDR3, as DNA: TGCGCCAGCAGCAACCGGGACAGGGAAAACTATGGCTACACCTTC. Protein product: CASSNRDRENYGYTF.

The chain has TRBV6-5 and TRBJ2-5; D is possibly TRBD1 or TRBD2 (5 bases each). Germline V gene lookup returns CDR1 MNHEY and CDR2 SVGAGI. V dropped 2 bases and J dropped 1 base, with 14 bases sitting between them. The CDR3 length is 16 residues. The CDR3 bases are TGTGCCAGCAGTTACAAGGGGCGAGGGGTCCAAGAGACCCAGTACTTC. Amino acids: CASSYKGRGVQETQYF.

This chain links TRBV19 with TRBJ2-3, with D possibly TRBD2 on 6 matching bases. The CDR3 length is 14 residues. From germline, CDR1 is LNHDA and CDR2 SQIVND (reference sequence). Deletions cut 5 bases from V and 2 bases from J, with 11 bases between. The DNA for the CDR3 is TGTGCCAGTAGTCCGGGACTCTTCACAGATACGCAGTATTTT. Translated: CASSPGLFTDTQYF. The complete variable domain, with remaining parts taken from reference TRBV19 and TRBJ2-3, reads DGGITQSPKYLFRKEGQNVTLSCEQNLNHDAMYWYRQDPGQGLRLIYYSQIVNDFQKGDIAEGYSVSREKKESFPLTVTSAQKNPTAFYLCASSPGLFTDTQYFGPGTRLTVL.

The rearrangement uses TRBV6-1 and TRBJ2-1; TRBD2 matches 10 bases. The CDR3 is 12 amino acids. The V segment lost 8 bases and the J segment 9 bases; nucleotides outside the gene matches: 4. CDR1 and CDR2 (germline): MNHNS, SASEGT. The DNA of the CDR3 is TGTGCCAGCGCTCCTAGCGGGGGTGAGCAGTTCTTC. Translation: CASAPSGGEQFF.

The chain carries TRBV5-4 and TRBJ2-2; D tentatively fits TRBD1 or TRBD2 (6 bases each). The germline gives CDR1 SGHNT, CDR2 YYREEE (reference sequence). Trimming cost V 2 bases and J 3 bases, with 20 bases left between them. CDR3 size: 18 residues. CDR3 amino acids: CASSFSLGGRVHTGELFF. The CDR3 DNA reads TGTGCCAGCAGCTTCAGTCTCGGGGGCAGGGTGCACACCGGGGAGCTGTTTTTT.

The gene calls are TRBV5-6 and TRBJ2-1; D is tentatively TRBD1 or TRBD2 (5 bases each). The CDR3 has 12 amino acids. Per the germline V gene, CDR1 is SGHDT and CDR2 is YYEEEE. V lost 3 bases and J 9 bases, leaving 10 bases between the germline ends. The CDR3 DNA reads TGTGCCAGCAGCTCCGGGACGGGTGAGCAGTTCTTC. Protein product: CASSSGTGEQFF.

This clone was seen more than once but under ten times. V usage is TRBV6-1 and J usage is TRBJ1-5, with D maybe TRBD1 (5 bases). Trimming stripped 8 bases from V and 4 bases from J, with 12 bases between. Germline V gene sequence: CDR1 MNHNS, CDR2 SASEGT. This CDR3 region has 13 residues. The CDR3 sequence is CASLGGLNQPQHF. The CDR3 coding sequence is TGTGCCAGCTTGGGGGGTCTTAATCAGCCCCAGCATTTT.

With respect to this clone: In the same sample, other DNA sequences code for this CDR3. This chain connects TRBV11-3 to TRBJ1-1; no firm D call. With 5 bases removed from V and 3 bases from J, the gap between germline ends came to 10 bases. The CDR3 extends over 13 amino acids. Germline CDR1 reads SGHNT; CDR2 reads YENEEA. DNA for the CDR3: TGTGCCAGCAGCCTGTCGGGAGACACTGAAGCTTTCTTT. This translates into CASSLSGDTEAFF.